The T cell receptor (beta chain) described here comes from a study of blood T cells in healthy people across ages. The CDR3 runs 14 residues. The J segment lost 11 bases and the V segment lost 2 bases, leaving 7 bases of the junction unmatched. The germline CDR1 and CDR2 sequences are SGDLS and YYNGEE. It was with a sample-barcoded 5' primer and a J-beta primer mix that a second PCR of roughly 7 to 12 cycles was run. TCRdb re-analysed the 5' RACE reads in MiXCR, keeping a single row per CDR3 protein. The sample has around 1.1 million distinct CDR3 sequences; around two fifths are singletons. The chain couples TRBV9 to TRBJ1-1; 12 bases are shared with TRBD1. The receptor was isolated from a man aged 18 to 29 in good health. Sequencing input: blood. CDR3 protein: CASSVGTGGLVAFF. For the CDR3, the DNA is TGTGCCAGCAGCGTGGGGACAGGGGGCTTGGTCGCTTTCTTT.